This T cell receptor beta chain is drawn from a study of blood T cell repertoires in COVID-19 (dated by TCRdb to the early 2020s). With respect to the entire study: Samples from collaborators originated in the United States, Italy and Spain and spanned both the acute and convalescent phases of COVID-19. The repertoires were released in a freely available public database meant as a resource for research on the immune response to SARS-CoV-2. A de-identified subject ID, COVID-19 status, age in years and sex were almost always included in the sample metadata. Subjects who had been exposed to COVID-19, were actively infected with it, or had recovered from it provided the deeply sampled blood TCRbeta repertoires that made up the dataset. Samples were obtained from the ongoing ImmuneRACE study (first 160 participants) and from 1,254 subjects provided by 6 global collaborators. The prospective study material was composed of cDNA or gDNA derived from T cells, B-cell-depleted T cells, or PBMCs. Where HLA class I and class II types were available, the types were taken from metadata supplied by the sample provider, not from assay-based typing. Overall study outcomes, separate from this receptor: The amount of clinical and demographic metadata varied by source and participant and was provided uncurated.

The CDR1 and CDR2 encoded by the germline V gene are LGHNA and YSLEER. V and J lose 4 bases and 2 bases, and a span of 6 bases separates them. The CDR3 spans 13 residues, from the cysteine through the phenylalanine. Just CDR3 DNA is preserved here, 39 bases in frame from base 1. With regard to this clone: Its antigen target is currently unknown. No quality values exist for individual bases; no much larger clone is one base distant.

The immunoSEQ Assay, a bias-controlled multiplex PCR, was used to amplify TCRbeta CDR3 regions from genomic DNA. As for the authors' bioinformatics: Within the assay, amplification of reference gene primers was used to estimate how many nucleated cells each sample contained. Sequence reads were collapsed and filtered to measure the absolute abundance of every unique TCRbeta CDR3 rearrangement. For each sample, productive Simpson clonality was calculated as the square root of Simpson's diversity index across productive rearrangements. TCRdb holds this immuneACCESS table with in-frame rearrangements only. Some clones are missing; in checked studies, unresolved V genes explain under half, and the rest has no known cause. V and J calls plus clone size are reproduced from that table; the DNA served to infer D and trimming. Counted in this sample were around 130,000 clones; approximately 90% of them appeared once. Together, the top ten hold more than 2% of the sample.

Whole blood was collected in K2EDTA tubes by collaborating institutions according to the institutions' own protocols. For TCRbeta analysis, collaborator samples were shipped as frozen whole blood, as isolated PBMCs, or as DNA extracted from either sample type. Sequencing used peripheral blood. The chain is encoded by TRBV4-3 joined to TRBJ2-1; no confident D gene assignment can be made. The source of this sequence is a woman aged 50 to 65 with acute or convalescent COVID-19. The CDR3 amino acid sequence is: CASSPNTYNEQFF. Read as DNA, the sequence is TGCGCCAGCAGCCCGAACACCTACAATGAGCAGTTCTTC.